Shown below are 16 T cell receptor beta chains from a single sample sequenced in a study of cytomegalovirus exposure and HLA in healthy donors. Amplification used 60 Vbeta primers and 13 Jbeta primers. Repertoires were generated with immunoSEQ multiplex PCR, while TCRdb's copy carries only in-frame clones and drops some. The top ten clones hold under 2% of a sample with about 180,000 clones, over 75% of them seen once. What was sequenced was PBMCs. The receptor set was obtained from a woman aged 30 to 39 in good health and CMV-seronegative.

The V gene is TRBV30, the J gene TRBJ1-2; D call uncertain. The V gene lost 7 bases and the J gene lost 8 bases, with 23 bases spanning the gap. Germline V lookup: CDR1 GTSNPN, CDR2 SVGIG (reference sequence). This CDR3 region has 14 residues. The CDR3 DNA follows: TGTGCCTACGCCATACGAGGGCTTTCCCCGGGCTACACCTTC. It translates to CAYAIRGLSPGYTF.

CDR3 in amino acids: CASRLTGGETYEQYF. In nucleotides, the CDR3 is TGCGCCAGCAGACTTACAGGGGGCGAGACCTACGAGCAGTACTTC. The chain couples TRBV5-1 to TRBJ2-7; 9 bases fit TRBD1. The V gene's germline CDR1 is SGHRS and CDR2 YFSETQ. This CDR3 contains 15 residues. With V trimmed by 5 bases and J by 2 bases, 8 bases remained unmatched.

The CDR3 protein is CASSQRTGFSQETQYF. CDR3 nucleotide sequence: TGTGCCAGCAGCCAGAGGACAGGGTTCTCCCAAGAGACCCAGTACTTC. The genes are TRBV14 and TRBJ2-5, with 8 bases matching TRBD1. Germline V gene sequence: CDR1 SGHDN, CDR2 FVKESK. After removal of 3 bases from V and 1 base from J, the junction contained 7 bases not matched to a gene. The CDR3 extends over 16 amino acids.

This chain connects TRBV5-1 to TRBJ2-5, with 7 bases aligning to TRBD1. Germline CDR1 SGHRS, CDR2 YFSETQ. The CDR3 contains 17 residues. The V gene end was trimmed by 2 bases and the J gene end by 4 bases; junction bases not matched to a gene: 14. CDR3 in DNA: TGCGCCAGCAGCTTTTCCTACAGGGGCGCCGGAGGAGAGACCCAGTACTTC. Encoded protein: CASSFSYRGAGGETQYF.

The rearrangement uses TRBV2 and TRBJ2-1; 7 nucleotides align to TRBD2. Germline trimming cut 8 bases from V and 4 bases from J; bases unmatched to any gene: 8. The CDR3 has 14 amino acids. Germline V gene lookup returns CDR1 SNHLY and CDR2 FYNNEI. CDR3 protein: CASASGVRYNEQFF. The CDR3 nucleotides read TGTGCCAGCGCCAGCGGGGTTAGATACAATGAGCAGTTCTTC. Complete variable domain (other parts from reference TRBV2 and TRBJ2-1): EPEVTQTPSHQVTQMGQEVILRCVPISNHLYFYWYRQILGQKVEFLVSFYNNEISEKSEIFDDQFSVERPDGSNFTLKIRSTKLEDSAMYFCASASGVRYNEQFFGPGTRLTVL.

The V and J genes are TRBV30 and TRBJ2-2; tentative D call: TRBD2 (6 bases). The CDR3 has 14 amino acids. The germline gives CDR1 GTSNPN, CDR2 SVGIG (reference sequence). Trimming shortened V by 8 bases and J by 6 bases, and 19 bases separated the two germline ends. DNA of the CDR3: TGTGCCGGACATCCGAGGGAGGACGCCGGGGAGCTGTTTTTT. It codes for CAGHPREDAGELFF.

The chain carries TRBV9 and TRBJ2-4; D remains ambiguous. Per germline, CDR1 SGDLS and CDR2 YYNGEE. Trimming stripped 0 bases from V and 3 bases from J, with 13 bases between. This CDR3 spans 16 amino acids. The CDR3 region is CASSVAGQLVKNIQYF. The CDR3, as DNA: TGTGCCAGCAGCGTAGCTGGGCAGCTCGTCAAAAACATTCAGTACTTC.

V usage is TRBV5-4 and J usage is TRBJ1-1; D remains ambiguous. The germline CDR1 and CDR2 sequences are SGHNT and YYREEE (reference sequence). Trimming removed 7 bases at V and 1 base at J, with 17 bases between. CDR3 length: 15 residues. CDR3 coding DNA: TGTGCCAGCGGACTTGCCGGGTGGCCGAACACTGAAGCTTTCTTT. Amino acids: CASGLAGWPNTEAFF. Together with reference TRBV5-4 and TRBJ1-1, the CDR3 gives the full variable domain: ETGVTQSPTHLIKTRGQQVTLRCSSQSGHNTVSWYQQALGQGPQFIFQYYREEENGRGNFPPRFSGLQFPNYSSELNVNALELDDSALYLCASGLAGWPNTEAFFGQGTRLTVV.

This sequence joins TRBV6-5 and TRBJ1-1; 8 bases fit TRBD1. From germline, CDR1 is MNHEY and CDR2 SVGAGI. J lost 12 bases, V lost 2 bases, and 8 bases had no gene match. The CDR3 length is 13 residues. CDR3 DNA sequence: TGTGCCAGCAGTTACCGCGACCGGACAGGGACTTTCTTT. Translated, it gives CASSYRDRTGTFF.

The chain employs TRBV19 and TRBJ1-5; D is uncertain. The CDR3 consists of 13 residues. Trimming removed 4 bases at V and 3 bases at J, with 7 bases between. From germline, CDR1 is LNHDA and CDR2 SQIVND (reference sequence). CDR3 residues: CASSNQDNQPQHF. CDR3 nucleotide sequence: TGTGCCAGTAGTAATCAGGACAATCAGCCCCAGCATTTT.

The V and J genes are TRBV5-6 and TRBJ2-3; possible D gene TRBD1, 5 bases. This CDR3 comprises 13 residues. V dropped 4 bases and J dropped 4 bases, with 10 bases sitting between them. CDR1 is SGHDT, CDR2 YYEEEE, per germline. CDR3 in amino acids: CASSLGRADTQYF. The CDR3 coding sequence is TGTGCCAGCAGCCTGGGCAGGGCAGATACGCAGTATTTT.

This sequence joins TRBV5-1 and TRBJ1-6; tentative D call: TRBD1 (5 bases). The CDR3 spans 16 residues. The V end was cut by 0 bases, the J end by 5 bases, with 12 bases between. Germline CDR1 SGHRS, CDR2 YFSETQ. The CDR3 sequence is CASSLGGAGNNSPLHF. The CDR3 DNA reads TGCGCCAGCAGCTTGGGGGGCGCGGGGAATAATTCACCCCTCCACTTT.

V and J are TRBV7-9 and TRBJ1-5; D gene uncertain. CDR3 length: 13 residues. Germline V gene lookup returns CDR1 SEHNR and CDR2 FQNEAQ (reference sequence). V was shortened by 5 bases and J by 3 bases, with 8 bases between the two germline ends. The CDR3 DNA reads TGTGCCAGCAGCCCGACATACAATCAGCCCCAGCATTTT. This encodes CASSPTYNQPQHF.

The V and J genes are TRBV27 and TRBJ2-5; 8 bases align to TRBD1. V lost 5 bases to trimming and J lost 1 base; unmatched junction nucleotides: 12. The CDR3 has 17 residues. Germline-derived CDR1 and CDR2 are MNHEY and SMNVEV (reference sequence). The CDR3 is CASSPRQGRLPQETQYF. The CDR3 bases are TGTGCCAGCAGTCCGCGACAGGGGCGGCTACCCCAAGAGACCCAGTACTTC.

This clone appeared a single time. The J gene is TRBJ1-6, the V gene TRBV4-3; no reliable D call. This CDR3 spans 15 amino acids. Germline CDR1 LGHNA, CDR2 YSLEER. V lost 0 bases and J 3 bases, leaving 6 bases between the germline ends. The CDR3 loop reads CASSQDPRYNSPLHF. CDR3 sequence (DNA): TGCGCCAGCAGCCAAGACCCCCGCTATAATTCACCCCTCCACTTT.

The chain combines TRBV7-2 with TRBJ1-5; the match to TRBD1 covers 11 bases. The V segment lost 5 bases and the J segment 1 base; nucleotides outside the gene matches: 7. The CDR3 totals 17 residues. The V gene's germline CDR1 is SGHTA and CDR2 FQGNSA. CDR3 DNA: TGTGCCAGCAGCACCTGGACAGGGGGCGTAAGCAATCAGCCCCAGCATTTT. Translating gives CASSTWTGGVSNQPQHF.